One sample yielded the 18 T cell receptor beta chains listed below, sequenced in a study of cytomegalovirus exposure and HLA in healthy donors. A multiplex PCR was run with 60 Vbeta primers and 13 Jbeta primers. Method: immunoSEQ multiplex PCR; TCRdb's copy keeps in-frame clones and lacks some. This table holds roughly 200,000 clones, roughly four fifths found once. The sample comprised PBMCs. These receptors originate from a woman aged 50 to 60 in good health and CMV-seronegative.

The J gene is TRBJ2-2, the V gene TRBV28, with D perhaps TRBD1 (5 bases). Germline V gene data show CDR1 as MDHEN and CDR2 as SYDVKM. V lost 6 bases to trimming and J lost 5 bases, with 10 bases between them. The CDR3 has 13 amino acids. The CDR3 DNA reads TGTGCCAGCAGGCTGGGGCGGACCGGGGAGCTGTTTTTT. Its protein is CASRLGRTGELFF.

The chain uses TRBV28 and TRBJ1-5; D uncertain. The CDR3 loop spans 18 amino acids. Trimming took 3 bases from V and 0 from J, leaving 18 bases between them. CDR1 is MDHEN, CDR2 SYDVKM, per germline. The CDR3 sequence: CASSFVVFPEDSNQPQHF. Here the CDR3 DNA reads TGTGCCAGCAGTTTCGTTGTCTTTCCAGAGGATAGCAATCAGCCCCAGCATTTT.

V usage is TRBV6-1 and J usage is TRBJ2-7; the match to TRBD1 covers 7 bases. CDR1 and CDR2 from the germline V gene are MNHNS and SASEGT. CDR3 length equals 13 residues. Trimming took 9 bases from V and 2 from J; bases not matched to a gene: 7. The CDR3 loop is CASTDRAPYEQYF. The CDR3 DNA reads TGTGCCAGTACCGACAGGGCCCCCTACGAGCAGTACTTC.

The chain links TRBV4-3 to TRBJ2-3, with D possibly matching TRBD1 (6 bases). Trimming removed 4 bases from V and 0 bases from J, with 14 bases in between. Germline V gene sequence: CDR1 LGHNA, CDR2 YSLEER. The CDR3 extends over 16 amino acids. The CDR3 spells CASSRTERGSTDTQYF. The CDR3, as DNA: TGCGCCAGCAGCCGGACTGAGAGGGGGAGCACAGATACGCAGTATTTT.

The chain recombines TRBV28 with TRBJ2-7, with 7 bases that match TRBD1. V was clipped by 7 bases and J by 7 bases; unmatched bases: 16. In germline, CDR1 is MDHEN, CDR2 SYDVKM. There are 15 residues in the CDR3. The CDR3 region is CASNENLGGLGEQYF. CDR3 bases: TGTGCCAGCAACGAGAATTTAGGGGGCCTGGGGGAGCAGTACTTC.

The chain combines TRBV11-3 with TRBJ2-5, with 9 bases identical to TRBD2. The V gene's germline CDR1 is SGHNT and CDR2 YENEEA. This CDR3 spans 14 amino acids. Losses at the gene ends were 9 bases for V and 4 bases for J; bases not matched to a gene: 9. CDR3 residues: CARMRGGLSETQYF. DNA for the CDR3: TGTGCCAGAATGCGGGGGGGCCTCTCAGAGACCCAGTACTTC.

The chain joins TRBV28 to TRBJ2-2, with TRBD2 identical over 13 bases. Germline values: CDR1 MDHEN, CDR2 SYDVKM. V lost 7 bases to trimming and J lost 4 bases; unmatched junction nucleotides: 9. This CDR3 contains 17 residues. The CDR3 DNA is TGTGCCAGCAACCAACAGGGGACTAGCGGGGTCACCGGGGAGCTGTTTTTT. Residues: CASNQQGTSGVTGELFF.

This clone was seen only once. The chain uses TRBV6-5 and TRBJ1-1; D is perhaps TRBD1 (6 bases). Germline V CDR1 and CDR2: MNHEY, SVGAGI. The CDR3 is 11 residues long. V gave up 3 bases and J gave up 8 bases, with 7 bases separating them. This chain's CDR3 is CASSYGGEAFF. The CDR3 DNA sequence: TGTGCCAGCAGTTATGGGGGCGAAGCTTTCTTT.

V gene TRBV21-1 combines with J gene TRBJ1-5. TRBV21-1 is marked as a pseudogene. The CDR3 totals 17 residues. CDR3 sequence: CASSKSGDGGVNQPQHF. Written as DNA, the CDR3 is TGTGCCAGCAGCAAATCGGGGGACGGAGGAGTCAATCAGCCCCAGCATTTT.

V gene TRBV9 combines with J gene TRBJ2-5, with 8 bases that match TRBD1. Unmatched junction bases numbered 3, after V lost 4 bases and J lost 4 bases. CDR1 and CDR2 (germline): SGDLS, YYNGEE. The CDR3 sequence is 13 residues long. In DNA form, the CDR3 reads TGTGCCAGCAGCACCGACAGGGGAGAGACCCAGTACTTC. Its translation is CASSTDRGETQYF.

V and J are TRBV7-9 and TRBJ2-5; 7 bases match TRBD1. The CDR3 length is 17 residues. The J segment lost 5 bases and the V segment lost 6 bases, leaving 18 bases of the junction unmatched. In germline, CDR1 is SEHNR, CDR2 FQNEAQ (reference sequence). CDR3 loop: CASRNTGIQGRKETQYF. The CDR3 DNA is TGTGCCAGCAGGAATACCGGGATACAGGGGCGGAAGGAGACCCAGTACTTC. Supplemented by reference TRBV7-9 and TRBJ2-5, the full variable domain reads DTGVSQNPRHKITKRGQNVTFRCDPISEHNRLYWYRQTLGQGPEFLTYFQNEAQLEKSRLLSDRFSAERPKGSFSTLEIQRTEQGDSAMYLCASRNTGIQGRKETQYFGPGTRLLVL.

The V call is TRBV5-8, the J call TRBJ1-5; 8 nucleotides match TRBD1. The CDR3 length is 15 residues. Germline V gene lookup returns CDR1 SGHTS and CDR2 YDEGEE. Unmatched junction bases numbered 8, after V lost 3 bases and J lost 6 bases. The CDR3, as DNA: TGTGCCAGCAGCTCAGGACAGGGCTCATCTCAGCCCCAGCATTTT. Its protein is CASSSGQGSSQPQHF.

The chain has TRBV21-1 and TRBJ2-1; the table's D call of TRBD1 was not tested on the DNA. TRBV21-1 is annotated as a pseudogene. The length of the CDR3 is 20 residues. CDR3 in DNA: TGTGCCAGCTTTTTCCCGGGACAGGGCTCGTTCGTAGGTCCCTACAATGAGCAGTTCTTC. As protein: CASFFPGQGSFVGPYNEQFF.

The gene calls are TRBV5-5 and TRBJ1-1; perhaps TRBD1 as D (5 bases). V shed 0 bases and J shed 11 bases, with 14 bases lying between them. CDR1 is SGHKS and CDR2 is YYEKEE in the germline V gene (reference sequence). CDR3 length: 13 amino acids. DNA of the CDR3: TGTGCCAGCAGCTTGGCGCAGGGCGAGAGGGCTTTCTTT. Encoded protein: CASSLAQGERAFF.

The chain couples TRBV7-9 to TRBJ1-6; 7 bases match TRBD1. The V gene end was trimmed by 4 bases and the J gene end by 8 bases; junction bases not matched to a gene: 11. This CDR3 comprises 16 residues. CDR1 and CDR2 (germline): SEHNR, FQNEAQ (reference sequence). Here the CDR3 DNA reads TGTGCCAGCAGCTCACCCACAGCCAGGGGGGATTCACCCCTCCACTTT. Translation gives CASSSPTARGDSPLHF.

The chain joins TRBV18 to TRBJ2-7; 7 nucleotides agree with TRBD1. V shed 2 bases, J shed 0 bases, and the junction held 1 base outside the gene matches. The length of the CDR3 is 14 residues. Germline lookup yields CDR1 KGHSH and CDR2 LQKENI. The DNA of the CDR3 is TGTGCCAGCTCACCATCAGGGGGCTCCTACGAGCAGTACTTC. It specifies CASSPSGGSYEQYF.

The chain links TRBV28 to TRBJ2-1; D possibly corresponds to TRBD2 (5 bases). V was shortened by 8 bases and J by 9 bases, with 14 bases between the two germline ends. This CDR3 has 12 amino acids. Germline V gene sequence: CDR1 MDHEN, CDR2 SYDVKM. The CDR3 loop is CASQAGLIEQFF. DNA for the CDR3: TGTGCCAGCCAGGCGGGTTTGATTGAGCAGTTCTTC.

The chain employs TRBV5-4 and TRBJ2-3; the match to TRBD2 covers 8 bases. J was trimmed by 2 bases and V by 4 bases; bases with no gene match: 3. The CDR3 covers 14 residues. The germline gives CDR1 SGHNT, CDR2 YYREEE (reference sequence). For the CDR3, the DNA is TGTGCCAGCAGCCCGACTAGCGACACAGATACGCAGTATTTT. This translates into CASSPTSDTDTQYF.